The TCR beta chain described here comes from a study of T cell responses to AZD1222 COVID-19 vaccine. In the case of this clone: Its matching antigen is unknown. The sample carries other DNA sequences with the same CDR3.

Data came from immunoSEQ multiplex PCR; TCRdb stores just in-frame clones and leaves some out. The table records about 76,000 clones, 70% to 90% of them present only once. General study results and limits: In a largely white British group with more females than males, clonal diversity was possibly underestimated.

The specimen comprised peripheral blood, sampled on day 0 of AZD1222 vaccination. This clonotype originated in an adult in good health.

This chain's CDR3 is CASSIGGSYNEQFF. CDR3 nucleotide sequence: TGTGCCAGTAGTATCGGGGGGTCCTACAATGAGCAGTTCTTC. V usage is TRBV19 and J usage is TRBJ2-1; 7 bases align to TRBD2. V lost 3 bases, J lost 1 base, and 0 bases stayed unmatched. This CDR3 contains 14 residues. Germline V gene data show CDR1 as LNHDA and CDR2 as SQIVND (reference sequence). Drawing the rest from reference TRBV19 and TRBJ2-1, the complete variable domain is DGGITQSPKYLFRKEGQNVTLSCEQNLNHDAMYWYRQDPGQGLRLIYYSQIVNDFQKGDIAEGYSVSREKKESFPLTVTSAQKNPTAFYLCASSIGGSYNEQFFGPGTRLTVL.